These 9 T cell receptor beta chains share one sample of origin, sequenced in a study of blood T cells in healthy people across ages. A second PCR, run for about 7 to 11 cycles, used a sample-barcoded 5' primer plus a J-beta primer mix. TCRdb processed the 5' RACE reads anew with MiXCR; each CDR3 protein has one entry. The data show 2 million or so distinct CDR3 sequences, around 50% seen once. Specimen: blood. These receptor sequences come from a woman aged 35 to 49 in good health.

The V and J genes are TRBV28 and TRBJ2-1; D remains unclear. CDR1 is MDHEN and CDR2 is SYDVKM in the germline V gene. Trimming shortened V by 4 bases and J by 5 bases, and 9 bases separated the two germline ends. The CDR3 runs to 13 residues. The CDR3 reads CASSSPHNNEQFF. The CDR3 DNA is TGTGCCAGCAGTTCCCCACACAACAATGAGCAGTTCTTC.

V gene TRBV6-6 combines with J gene TRBJ1-2; 7 bases agree with TRBD1. This CDR3 is 13 amino acids long. CDR1 is MNHNY and CDR2 is SVGAGI in the germline V gene (reference sequence). V trimming: 5 bases; J trimming: 8 bases; junction bases outside the gene matches: 8. This chain's CDR3 is CASSDAGTAGYTF. CDR3 DNA: TGTGCCAGCAGTGACGCCGGGACAGCCGGCTACACCTTC.

V gene TRBV7-6 combines with J gene TRBJ2-7; D tentatively fits TRBD1 or TRBD2 (5 bases each). There are 15 residues in the CDR3. V lost 3 bases and J lost 0, with 12 bases in between. Germline assignment: CDR1 SGHVS and CDR2 FNYEAQ. CDR3 region: CASSFTTEGSYEQYF. CDR3 bases: TGTGCCAGCAGCTTTACGACAGAGGGCTCCTACGAGCAGTACTTC. The whole variable domain, remainder taken from reference TRBV7-6 and TRBJ2-7, is GAGVSQSPRYKVTKRGQDVALRCDPISGHVSLYWYRQALGQGPEFLTYFNYEAQQDKSGLPNDRFSAERPEGSISTLTIQRTEQRDSAMYRCASSFTTEGSYEQYFGPGTRLTVT.

Only a few counts were recorded for this clonotype. This chain joins TRBV5-1 and TRBJ2-3; 10 bases line up with TRBD1. Trimming took 2 bases from V and 0 from J; bases not matched to a gene: 6. The CDR3 has 17 residues. Germline V gene data show CDR1 as SGHRS and CDR2 as YFSETQ. CDR3: CASSLTGTGVSTDTQYF. CDR3 in DNA: TGCGCCAGCAGCTTAACCGGGACAGGGGTCAGCACAGATACGCAGTATTTT.

V usage is TRBV3-1 and J usage is TRBJ2-7, with D hard to call. Germline CDR1 LGHDT, CDR2 YNNKEL (reference sequence). The CDR3 extends over 15 amino acids. V was trimmed by 2 bases and J by 0 bases, leaving 11 bases between them. The CDR3 nucleotides read TGTGCCAGCAGCCAATTCCGAGGCAGCTCCTACGAGCAGTACTTC. It is translated as CASSQFRGSSYEQYF.

The chain employs TRBV20-1 and TRBJ2-6; D unclear. CDR3 length: 15 residues. Germline CDR1 is DFQATT and CDR2 is SNEGSKA (reference sequence). The V and J ends lost 6 bases and 0 bases respectively, with 12 bases between them. The CDR3: CSASRRVSGANVLTF. CDR3 nucleotides: TGCAGTGCATCTCGACGGGTCTCTGGGGCCAACGTCCTGACTTTC.

The chain uses TRBV7-2 and TRBJ2-3; TRBD1 matches at 10 bases. Germline CDR1 reads SGHTA; CDR2 reads FQGNSA. This CDR3 region has 16 residues. Trimming removed 4 bases from V and 4 bases from J; junction bases left unmatched: 8. The CDR3 DNA reads TGTGCCAGCAGCTCGGGGCTCGGACAGGGGGCAGATACGCAGTATTTT. As protein: CASSSGLGQGADTQYF.

The J gene is TRBJ2-3, the V gene TRBV2; TRBD2 aligns across 7 bases. This CDR3 is built from 15 residues. Germline CDR1 is SNHLY and CDR2 is FYNNEI. V shed 6 bases, J shed 5 bases, and the junction held 11 bases outside the gene matches. CDR3 DNA sequence: TGTGCCAGCAGCAACCAGCGGGGTCGGTTAGATACGCAGTATTTT. This encodes CASSNQRGRLDTQYF.

This clonotype was counted a few times. V usage is TRBV4-1 and J usage is TRBJ1-2; D uncertain. The CDR3 sequence is 15 residues long. The germline V gene encodes CDR1 MGHRA and CDR2 YSYEKL. The germline V and J ends were trimmed by 4 bases and 2 bases, with 14 bases remaining between them. CDR3 region: CASSPEWVGNYGYTF. CDR3 DNA: TGCGCCAGCAGCCCAGAGTGGGTAGGGAACTATGGCTACACCTTC.